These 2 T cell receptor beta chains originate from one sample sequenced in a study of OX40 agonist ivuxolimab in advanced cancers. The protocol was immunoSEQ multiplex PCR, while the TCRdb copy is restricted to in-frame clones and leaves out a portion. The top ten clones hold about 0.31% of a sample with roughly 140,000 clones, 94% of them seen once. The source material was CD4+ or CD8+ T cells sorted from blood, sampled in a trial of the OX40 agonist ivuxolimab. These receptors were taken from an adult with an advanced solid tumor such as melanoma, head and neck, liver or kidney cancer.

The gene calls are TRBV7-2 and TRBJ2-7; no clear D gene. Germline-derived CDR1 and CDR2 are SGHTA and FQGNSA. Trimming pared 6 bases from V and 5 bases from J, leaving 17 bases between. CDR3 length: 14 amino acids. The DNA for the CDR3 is TGTGCCAGCAGAGAAGGCACAGTAGTCCACGAGCAGTACTTC. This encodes CASREGTVVHEQYF.

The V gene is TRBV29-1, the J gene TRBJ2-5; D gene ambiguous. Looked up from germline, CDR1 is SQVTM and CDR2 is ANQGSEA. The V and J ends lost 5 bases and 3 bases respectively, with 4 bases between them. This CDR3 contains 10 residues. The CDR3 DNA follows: TGCAGCGTTTTGGAAGAGACCCAGTACTTC. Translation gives CSVLEETQYF.